One and the same sample provided the 28 T cell receptor beta chains below, sequenced in a study of tumor-infiltrating lymphocytes in primary liver carcinoma. The researchers produced TCR beta cDNA from around 0.5 ug total RNA with a constant-region primer. Each TCR beta library was derived from three nested multiplex PCR rounds that employed slightly modified ARM-PCR. The two initial PCR rounds, about 9 cycles each, used TRBV1-TRBV30 forward and C-beta reverse primers. TCRdb re-derived calls from the multiplex PCR reads in MiXCR, one entry per CDR3 protein. Found here are approximately 80,000 distinct CDR3 sequences, 65% to 75% of them singletons; the top ten hold approximately 26%. The tissue used was unsorted bulk material of about 19-34 mg. RNA and DNA were co-extracted from it with the AllPrep DNA/RNA mini kit. The sequenced material came from tumor-adjacent normal liver tissue. These receptors were taken from a middle-aged man with primary liver carcinoma and hepatitis B virus infection.

This clonotype was counted a few times. V gene TRBV28 combines with J gene TRBJ2-7; 10 bases fit TRBD1. CDR3 size: 17 residues. Per the germline V gene, CDR1 is MDHEN and CDR2 is SYDVKM. With 4 bases clipped from V and 2 bases from J, the junction kept 11 bases outside the gene matches. The CDR3 spells CASSYYYRDRGTYEQYF. In DNA form, the CDR3 reads TGTGCCAGCAGTTACTATTACCGGGACAGGGGCACCTACGAGCAGTACTTC.

This clonotype is a singleton in its sample. This is likely a read error, given that the CDR3 carries no conserved phenylalanine or tryptophan at its end. The genes are TRBV6-5 and TRBJ2-7; D possibly matches TRBD1 or TRBD2 (5 bases each). Germline CDR1 and CDR2: MNHEY and SVGAGI. The CDR3 runs to 13 residues. V was clipped by 10 bases and J by 9 bases, with 22 bases between them. In DNA form, the CDR3 reads TGTGCCAACAGATTGGGACCGAGGATGGTGCAGTACTAC. This gives the protein CANRLGPRMVQYY.

To note about this clonotype: This may arise from a read error, as a much more abundant clone is one base away. The chain recombines TRBV5-1 with TRBJ2-1; 8 bases fit TRBD2. This CDR3 region has 19 residues. Per germline, CDR1 SGHRS and CDR2 YFSETQ. The CDR3, as DNA: TGCGCCAACAGCTTGGAACCTCTAGCGGGCAGGCTCTCCTACAATGAGCAGTTCTTC. Translated: CANSLEPLAGRLSYNEQFF.

This clonotype was seen ten or more times. The chain couples TRBV5-1 to TRBJ1-2, with 11 bases matching TRBD1. The CDR3 covers 14 residues. Per the germline V gene, CDR1 is SGHRS and CDR2 is YFSETQ. The V and J ends lost 4 bases and 6 bases, in that order; junction bases with no gene match: 5. CDR3 residues: CASSPWTGGDGYTF. The CDR3 nucleotides are TGCGCCAGCAGCCCTTGGACAGGGGGCGATGGCTACACCTTC. Using reference TRBV5-1 and TRBJ1-2 for the parts outside the CDR3, the full variable domain is KAGVTQTPRYLIKTRGQQVTLSCSPISGHRSVSWYQQTPGQGLQFLFEYFSETQRNKGNFPGRFSGRQFSNSRSEMNVSTLELGDSALYLCASSPWTGGDGYTFGSGTRLTVV.

Comments on this clonotype: A read error may produce the germline difference seen at one junction end. The CDR3 sequence is CAISQGRTIQGGYAF. CDR3 coding DNA: TGTGCCATCAGCCAAGGGCGTACAATACAAGGTGGCTACGCCTTC. J is TRBJ1-2 and V is TRBV14; unclear D gene. Germline CDR1 is SGHDN and CDR2 is FVKESK. The CDR3 totals 15 residues.

Comments on this clonotype: A much larger clone lies a single base off, so this may be a read error. The chain has TRBV29-1 and TRBJ2-5; the match to TRBD1 covers 8 bases. Germline CDR1 and CDR2: SQVTM and ANQGSEA. V was clipped by 8 bases and J by 5 bases; unmatched bases: 16. The CDR3 runs 15 residues. CDR3 amino acids: CSIGGTGPPRETQYF. The CDR3 DNA reads as TGCAGCATTGGGGGGACAGGACCTCCGAGGGAGACCCAGTACTTC.

The table lists this clonotype with a count of one. The chain employs TRBV4-1 and TRBJ2-1, with D maybe TRBD2 (5 bases). There are 16 residues in the CDR3. The germline V gene encodes CDR1 MGHRA and CDR2 YSYEKL. The germline V and J ends were trimmed by 1 base and 9 bases, with 19 bases remaining between them. The CDR3: CASSQGSIARTGEQFF. The CDR3 region has the DNA TGCGCCAGCAGCCAAGGTAGCATCGCACGGACTGGTGAGCAGTTCTTC.

As to this clonotype: A much larger clonotype is one base distant, so this may be a read error. This chain joins TRBV5-1 and TRBJ2-2; D may be TRBD1 (5 bases). Germline V CDR1 and CDR2: SGHRS, YFSETQ. CDR3 length: 15 residues. The CDR3 reads CANSTLQGNTGELFF. CDR3 DNA: TGCGCCAACAGCACCTTGCAGGGGAACACCGGGGAGCTGTTTTTT.

With respect to this clonotype: The junction departs from the called germline gene at one end, perhaps through a read error. The genes are TRBV6-5 and TRBJ2-7; TRBD1 aligns across 7 bases. CDR1 is MNHEY, CDR2 SVGAGI, per germline. The length of the CDR3 is 16 residues. CDR3 sequence reads: CSSRLGQAASFYVQYF. The DNA for the CDR3 is TGTTCCAGCAGGCTCGGACAGGCAGCATCCTTTTACGTGCAGTACTTC.

This clonotype has a handful of counts. This sequence may be a read error, since a much larger clone differs from it by one base. This chain joins TRBV5-1 and TRBJ2-5, with 9 bases matching TRBD2. Germline V gives CDR1 SGHRS, CDR2 YFSETQ. The CDR3 has 16 amino acids. The CDR3 DNA follows: TGCGCCAGCAGCTTGGAGGCTAGCGGGATGCAAGAGATCCAGTACTTC. Its protein product is CASSLEASGMQEIQYF.

This chain connects TRBV29-1 to TRBJ2-1; maybe TRBD2 (6 bases). CDR1 is SQVTM, CDR2 ANQGSEA, per germline. V lost 6 bases to trimming and J lost 10 bases, with 22 bases between them. The CDR3 extends over 14 amino acids. DNA for the CDR3: TGCAGCGTGTCCGGGACTGAAAACATTGGGGAGCAGTTCTTC. Amino acid sequence: CSVSGTENIGEQFF.

The CDR3: CASSPANHRSNEQFF. In DNA, the CDR3 is TGTGCCAGCAGCCCTGCTAATCACCGAAGCAATGAGCAGTTCTTC. The chain uses TRBV6-2 or TRBV6-3 and TRBJ2-1, with no clear D. Germline values: CDR1 MNHEY, CDR2 SVGEGT. The CDR3 is made up of 15 amino acids. V was shortened by 6 bases and J by 6 bases, with 18 bases between the two germline ends.

This clonotype occurred a few times. This sequence joins TRBV29-1 and TRBJ1-1, with D maybe TRBD1 (5 bases). V was shortened by 7 bases and J by 9 bases, with 18 bases between the two germline ends. The CDR3 consists of 12 residues. Looked up from germline, CDR1 is SQVTM and CDR2 is ANQGSEA. CDR3: CSASQGRAKAFF. The CDR3 region has the DNA TGCAGCGCCTCTCAGGGCAGGGCTAAAGCTTTCTTT.

Points on this clonotype: One end of the junction is discordant with germline, which a read error may explain. The V call is TRBV10-3, the J call TRBJ2-7; unclear D gene. CDR3 length: 12 amino acids. In germline, CDR1 is ENHRY, CDR2 SYGVKD. This CDR3 is CPISEAGQEQYF. Here the CDR3 DNA reads TGTCCCATCAGTGAAGCCGGTCAGGAGCAGTACTTC.

Regarding this clonotype: With a much larger clone just one base away, this may be a read error. It is likely a read error, because the conserved phenylalanine at the end of the CDR3 is missing. The J gene is TRBJ2-7, the V gene TRBV10-3; 14 bases agree with TRBD2. This CDR3 has 13 amino acids. Germline V CDR1 and CDR2: ENHRY, SYGVKD. CDR3 in DNA: TGTGCCACCGGGACTAGCGGGAGTTACGGGCAGTACCTC. Protein product: CATGTSGSYGQYL.

For this clonotype: The final CDR3 position lacks the conserved phenylalanine or tryptophan, pointing to a likely read error. This chain links TRBV11-1 with TRBJ2-2; a possible D gene is TRBD2 (5 bases). Per the germline V gene, CDR1 is SGHAT and CDR2 is FQDESV (reference sequence). The CDR3 sequence is 13 residues long. Here the CDR3 reads CASSLVHFGELFL. The CDR3 DNA reads as TGTGCCAGCAGCTTAGTACATTTCGGGGAACTGTTTTTA.

A word on this clonotype: No conserved phenylalanine or tryptophan is present at the end of the CDR3, so a read error is the likely explanation. In DNA form, the CDR3 reads TGTGCCAGCAGTTACCTTGGACATAACACTGAAGCTTTCTGT. The encoded protein is CASSYLGHNTEAFC. The chain has TRBV6-6 and TRBJ1-1; weak D call: TRBD1 (5 bases). V was shortened by 2 bases and J by 2 bases, with 9 bases between the two germline ends. CDR1 MNHNY and CDR2 SVGAGI come from the germline V gene (reference sequence). The CDR3 spans 14 residues.

As to this clonotype: Mismatch with germline at one junction end may stem from a read error. V gene TRBV6-5 combines with J gene TRBJ2-7, with 7 bases identical to TRBD1. CDR1 is MNHEY and CDR2 is SVGAGI in the germline V gene. The CDR3 consists of 12 residues. Here the CDR3 reads CATSGQSCEQYF. The DNA for the CDR3 is TGTGCCACTTCGGGACAGTCCTGCGAGCAGTACTTC.

The CDR3 coding sequence is TGTGCCAGCAGTTACCAGCACGGGGTTGCTGGGGCCAACGTCCTGACTTTC. Translated, it gives CASSYQHGVAGANVLTF. The rearrangement links TRBV6-2 or TRBV6-3 to TRBJ2-6; possible D gene TRBD2, 5 bases. CDR1 and CDR2 from the germline V gene are MNHEY and SVGEGT. Trimming shortened V by 2 bases and J by 2 bases, and 13 bases separated the two germline ends. This CDR3 spans 17 amino acids.

Of note for this clonotype: At one end, the junction sequence differs from germline, possibly due to a read error. V is TRBV4-3 and J is TRBJ2-5; D ambiguous. Germline V gene lookup returns CDR1 LGHNA and CDR2 YSLEER. The CDR3 consists of 15 residues. The CDR3 DNA is TGCGCTAGCAGCCAAGATCCGGCTGGTCAAGAGACCCAGTACTTC. Protein: CASSQDPAGQETQYF.

V and J are TRBV5-1 and TRBJ2-3; D is unresolved. The CDR3 runs 15 residues. Trimming removed 0 bases at V and 5 bases at J, with 13 bases between. Looked up from germline, CDR1 is SGHRS and CDR2 is YFSETQ. The CDR3 is CASSLASARIDTQYF. CDR3 in DNA: TGCGCCAGCAGCTTGGCCAGCGCCAGGATAGATACGCAGTATTTT.

On this clonotype itself: Likely a read error: the CDR3 ends without its conserved phenylalanine or tryptophan. The rearrangement joins TRBV5-5 to TRBJ2-1; no reliable D call. The CDR3 consists of 15 residues. The germline V gene has CDR1 SGHKS and CDR2 YYEKEE (reference sequence). The CDR3 nucleotides read TGTGCCAGCAGCTTGGTTCCCGGACGATACAATCAGCAGTTCGTC. Translation: CASSLVPGRYNQQFV.

About this clonotype itself: The germline gene is not matched at one end of the junction; a read error may be the cause. The rearrangement links TRBV6-2 or TRBV6-3 to TRBJ2-2, with D possibly TRBD2 on 5 matching bases. The germline gives CDR1 MNHEY, CDR2 SVGEGT. The CDR3 runs 14 residues. CDR3 protein: CASSYSGSPEGLFF. The CDR3 nucleotides read TGTGCCAGTAGTTACTCGGGGTCCCCCGAGGGGCTGTTTTTT.

The V and J genes are TRBV11-3 and TRBJ1-2; D is perhaps TRBD1 (5 bases). The V end was cut by 5 bases, the J end by 0 bases, with 19 bases between. CDR3 length: 17 amino acids. CDR1 is SGHNT and CDR2 is YENEEA in the germline V gene. In nucleotides, the CDR3 is TGTGCCAGCAGCACTCCTACCCAAAGGGGAACTAACTATGGCTACACCTTC. It yields the protein CASSTPTQRGTNYGYTF.

The CDR3 DNA sequence: TGCAGCATTGTCGGACAGCTCAATCAGCCCCAGCATTTT. Encoded protein: CSIVGQLNQPQHF. The chain employs TRBV29-1 and TRBJ1-5; possible D gene TRBD1, 6 bases. CDR1 and CDR2 from the germline V gene are SQVTM and ANQGSEA. The CDR3 length is 13 residues. V gave up 8 bases and J gave up 3 bases, with 14 bases separating them.

CDR3 residues: CASSLRFGELFF. The CDR3 DNA reads as TGTGCCAGCAGCTTACGTTTCGGGGAGCTGTTTTTT. The chain is built from TRBV11-1 and TRBJ2-2; no firm D call. This CDR3 is built from 12 residues. V lost 2 bases to trimming and J lost 7 bases, with 5 bases between them. The germline V gene encodes CDR1 SGHAT and CDR2 FQDESV (reference sequence).

A word on this clonotype: Given a much more abundant clone one base away, this may be a read error. V is TRBV6-1 and J is TRBJ2-1; tentatively, D is TRBD1 (6 bases). The CDR3 has 12 amino acids. Germline CDR1 reads MNHNS; CDR2 reads SASEGT. This chain's CDR3 is CACRYRAGEQFF. CDR3 DNA: TGTGCCTGCAGATACAGGGCGGGTGAGCAGTTCTTC.

This clonotype appeared many times. The chain couples TRBV5-1 to TRBJ2-7, with 8 bases fitting TRBD2. With V trimmed by 3 bases and J by 6 bases, 11 bases remained unmatched. Germline V gene data show CDR1 as SGHRS and CDR2 as YFSETQ. CDR3 length: 15 residues. The CDR3 bases are TGCGCCAGCAGCTCTCAAAGCGGGAGTTCCGCCGAGCAGTACTTC. It encodes CASSSQSGSSAEQYF.